This record covers a single T cell receptor beta chain. Following RNA extraction, reverse transcription yielded cDNA that acted as the sequencing template. Sequencing was performed with immunoSEQ multiplex PCR; in TCRdb, only in-frame clones are kept and a portion is missing. The sample has 45,000 to 70,000 clones, about 96% seen once. J was trimmed by 2 bases and V by 1 base; bases with no gene match: 3. Germline lookup yields CDR1 LGHNA and CDR2 YNFKEQ. The CDR3 is 15 amino acids. This sample is drawn from a study of CD8+ T cells in alopecia areata. This TCR was sampled from a human donor with alopecia areata. This sequence joins TRBV4-2 and TRBJ2-7; the match to TRBD1 covers 9 bases. The specimen was CD8+ T cells sorted from blood, collected at week 0. The CDR3 DNA sequence: TGTGCCAGCAGCCAAGCCGGGACAGGGACCTACGAGCAGTACTTC. It codes for CASSQAGTGTYEQYF.